The T cell receptor beta chain described here comes from a study of OX40 agonist ivuxolimab in advanced cancers. Study-level information: Cohort: more than 75% men, mean age roughly 60, aged about 23 to 80.

Only in-frame clones appear in the TCRdb table, and some are missing; sequencing was by immunoSEQ multiplex PCR. The sample has around 67,000 clones; around 80% are singletons. This CDR3 is 18 amino acids long. V lost 2 bases to trimming and J lost 3 bases, with 22 bases between them. CDR1 LGHNT and CDR2 FRNRAP come from the germline V gene. The input for sequencing was CD4+ or CD8+ T cells sorted from blood, taken in a trial of the OX40 agonist ivuxolimab. The origin of this receptor is an adult with an advanced solid tumor such as melanoma, head and neck, liver or kidney cancer. The V and J genes are TRBV12-5 and TRBJ1-1; maybe TRBD1 (5 bases). CDR3 loop: CASGLPELGQGEDTEAFF. As DNA, the CDR3 is TGTGCTAGTGGTTTGCCAGAACTCGGGCAGGGAGAGGACACTGAAGCTTTCTTT.